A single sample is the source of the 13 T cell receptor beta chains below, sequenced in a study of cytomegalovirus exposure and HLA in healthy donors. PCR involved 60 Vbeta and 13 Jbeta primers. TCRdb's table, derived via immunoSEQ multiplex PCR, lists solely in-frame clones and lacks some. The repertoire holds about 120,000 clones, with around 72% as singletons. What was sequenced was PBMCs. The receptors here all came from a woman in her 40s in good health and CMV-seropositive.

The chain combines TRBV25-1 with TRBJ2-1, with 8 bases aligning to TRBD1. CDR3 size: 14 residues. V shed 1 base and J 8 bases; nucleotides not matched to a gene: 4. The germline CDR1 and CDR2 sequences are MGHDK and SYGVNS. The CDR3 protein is CASSEWGQDHEQFF. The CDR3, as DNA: TGTGCCAGCAGTGAATGGGGACAGGACCATGAGCAGTTCTTC.

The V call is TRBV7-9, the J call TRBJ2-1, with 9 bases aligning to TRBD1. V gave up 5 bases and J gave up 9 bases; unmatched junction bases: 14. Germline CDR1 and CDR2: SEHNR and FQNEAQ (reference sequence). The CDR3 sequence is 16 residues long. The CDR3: CASSLYPQGASPEQFF. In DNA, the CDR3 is TGTGCCAGCAGCCTATACCCACAGGGGGCAAGTCCTGAGCAGTTCTTC.

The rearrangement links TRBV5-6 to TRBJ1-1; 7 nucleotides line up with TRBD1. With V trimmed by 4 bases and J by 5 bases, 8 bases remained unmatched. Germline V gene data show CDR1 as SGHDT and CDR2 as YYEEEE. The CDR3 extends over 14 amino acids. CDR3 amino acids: CASSPTSTGTEAFF. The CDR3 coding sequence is TGTGCCAGCAGCCCAACCTCGACAGGGACTGAAGCTTTCTTT.

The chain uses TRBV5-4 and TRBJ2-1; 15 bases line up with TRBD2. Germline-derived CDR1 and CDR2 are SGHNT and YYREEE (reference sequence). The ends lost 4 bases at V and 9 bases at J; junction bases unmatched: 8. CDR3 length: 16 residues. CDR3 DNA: TGTGCCAGCAGCCCGTGGACTAGCGGGGGGGCAGGTGAGCAGTTCTTC. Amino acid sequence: CASSPWTSGGAGEQFF.

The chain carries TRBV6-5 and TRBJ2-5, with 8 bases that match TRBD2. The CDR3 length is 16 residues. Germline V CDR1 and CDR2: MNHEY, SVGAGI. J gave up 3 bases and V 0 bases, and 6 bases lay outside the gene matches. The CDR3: CASSYSGSGVEETQYF. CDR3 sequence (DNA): TGTGCCAGCAGTTACTCGGGTAGCGGGGTGGAAGAGACCCAGTACTTC.

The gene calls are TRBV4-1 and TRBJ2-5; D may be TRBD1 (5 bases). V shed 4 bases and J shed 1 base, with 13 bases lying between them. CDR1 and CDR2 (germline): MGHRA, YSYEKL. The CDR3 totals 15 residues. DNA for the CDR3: TGCGCCAGCAGCCCGAGACAGATGGTCCAAGAGACCCAGTACTTC. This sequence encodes CASSPRQMVQETQYF.

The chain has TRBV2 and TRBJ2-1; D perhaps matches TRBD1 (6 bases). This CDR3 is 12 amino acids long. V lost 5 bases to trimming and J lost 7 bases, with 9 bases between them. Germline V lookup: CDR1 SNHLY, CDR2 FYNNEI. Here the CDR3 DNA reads TGTGCCAGCAGTCCGGACAGAAATGAGCAGTTCTTC. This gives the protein CASSPDRNEQFF.

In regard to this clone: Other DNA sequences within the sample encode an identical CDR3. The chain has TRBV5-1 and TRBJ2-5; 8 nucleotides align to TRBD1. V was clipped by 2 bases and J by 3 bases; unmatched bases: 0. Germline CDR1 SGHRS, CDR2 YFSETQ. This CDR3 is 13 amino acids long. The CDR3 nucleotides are TGCGCCAGCAGCTTACAGGGGGAAGAGACCCAGTACTTC. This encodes CASSLQGEETQYF.

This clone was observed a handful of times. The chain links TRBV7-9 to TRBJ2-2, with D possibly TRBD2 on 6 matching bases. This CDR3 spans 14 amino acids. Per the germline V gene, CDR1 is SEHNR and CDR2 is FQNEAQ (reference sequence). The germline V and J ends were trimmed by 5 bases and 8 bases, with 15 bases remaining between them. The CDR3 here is CASSGGLGDGELFF. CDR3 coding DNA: TGTGCCAGCAGCGGGGGACTTGGGGATGGGGAGCTGTTTTTT.

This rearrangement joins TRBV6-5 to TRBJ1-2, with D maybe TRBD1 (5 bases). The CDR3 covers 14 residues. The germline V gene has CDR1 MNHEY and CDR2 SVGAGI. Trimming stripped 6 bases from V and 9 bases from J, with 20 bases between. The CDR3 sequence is CASRRTVGLFSYTF. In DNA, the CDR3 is TGTGCCAGCAGAAGGACCGTGGGACTATTCAGCTACACCTTC.

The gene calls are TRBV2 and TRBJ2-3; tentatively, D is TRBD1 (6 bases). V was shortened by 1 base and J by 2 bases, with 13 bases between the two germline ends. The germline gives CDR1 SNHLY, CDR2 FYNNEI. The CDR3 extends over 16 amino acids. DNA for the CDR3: TGTGCCAGCAGTGAAGGGGCCGGACAGTTCACAGATACGCAGTATTTT. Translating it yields CASSEGAGQFTDTQYF. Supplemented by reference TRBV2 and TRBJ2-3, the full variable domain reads EPEVTQTPSHQVTQMGQEVILRCVPISNHLYFYWYRQILGQKVEFLVSFYNNEISEKSEIFDDQFSVERPDGSNFTLKIRSTKLEDSAMYFCASSEGAGQFTDTQYFGPGTRLTVL.

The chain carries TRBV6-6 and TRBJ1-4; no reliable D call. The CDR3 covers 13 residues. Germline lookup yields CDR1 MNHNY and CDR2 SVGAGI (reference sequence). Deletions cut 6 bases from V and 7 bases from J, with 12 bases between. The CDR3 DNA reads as TGTGCCAGCAGGATGGCCGGGAGTGAAAAACTGTTTTTT. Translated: CASRMAGSEKLFF.

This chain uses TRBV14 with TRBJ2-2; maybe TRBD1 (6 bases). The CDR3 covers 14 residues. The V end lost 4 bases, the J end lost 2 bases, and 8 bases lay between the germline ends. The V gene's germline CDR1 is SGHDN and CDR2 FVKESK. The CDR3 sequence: CASSLRGNTGELFF. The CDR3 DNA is TGTGCCAGCAGCCTCAGGGGTAACACCGGGGAGCTGTTTTTT.